Listed below are T cell receptor beta chains from one sample, sequenced in a study of Tregs in tolerant kidney transplant recipients. The repertoire was sequenced with immunoSEQ multiplex PCR; TCRdb's copy has only in-frame clones and lacks some. The sample carries fewer than 95,000 clones, approximately 93% recorded once. The sequences come from CD4+ T cells from blood (PBMCs), collected 12 months after the transplant. Receptors were obtained from a human patient who received a combined kidney and bone marrow transplant. Some T cells may have originated in the graft donor. CDR3s include the opening cysteine and the closing phenylalanine or tryptophan. D genes are given only for firm matches. Rows may omit the clone size; those that give it use once, few, many or a size class.

j_call d_call v_call clone_size cdr3_aa cdr3_nt
TRBJ2-3 TRBD2 TRBV9 . CASSLAGGPGTQYF TGTGCCAGCAGCTTAGCGGGGGGGCCGGGTACGCAGTATTTT
TRBJ2-1 TRBD2 TRBV5-1 . CASSFGSGEGSYNEQFF TGCGCCAGCAGCTTTGGGTCCGGGGAGGGCTCCTACAATGAGCAGTTCTTC
TRBJ1-2 TRBD1 TRBV29-1 . CSEGTGPYGYTF TGCAGCGAGGGGACAGGGCCTTATGGCTACACCTTC
TRBJ2-5 TRBD2 TRBV30 . CAWSAGTSGETQYF TGTGCCTGGAGTGCGGGGACTAGCGGCGAGACCCAGTACTTC
TRBJ2-2 TRBD1 TRBV10-1 few CASLPGQVNTGELFF TGCGCCAGCCTACCGGGACAGGTGAACACCGGGGAGCTGTTTTTT
TRBJ1-3 . TRBV18 . CASSSLLGTTGNTIYF TGTGCCAGCTCATCCCTCCTGGGGACAACCGGAAACACCATATATTTT
TRBJ2-5 . TRBV28 . CASSLMGVNSQETQYF TGTGCCAGCAGTCTGATGGGCGTGAACAGTCAAGAGACCCAGTACTTC
TRBJ2-2 TRBD1 TRBV4-2 once CASSLYGTENTGELFF TGTGCCAGCAGCCTATACGGGACAGAGAACACCGGGGAGCTGTTTTTT
TRBJ1-5 TRBD1 TRBV7-2 . CASSFGRTSGTGLQPQHF TGTGCCAGCAGCTTCGGACGGACTTCCGGGACAGGTCTTCAGCCCCAGCATTTT
TRBJ2-1 . TRBV14 . CASSPRLEPYNEQFF TGTGCCAGCAGCCCCCGACTCGAGCCTTACAATGAGCAGTTCTTC
TRBJ2-7 . TRBV9 . CASSVGADPSYEQYF TGTGCCAGCAGCGTAGGAGCGGACCCCTCCTACGAGCAGTACTTC
TRBJ2-7 . TRBV10-3 . CAIQPQIHYEQYF TGTGCCATCCAACCCCAGATCCACTACGAGCAGTACTTC
TRBJ1-1 TRBD1 TRBV19 . CASSIVTGGNTEAFF TGTGCCAGTAGTATAGTTACAGGGGGTAACACTGAAGCTTTCTTT
TRBJ1-2 . TRBV6-6 . CASSYRTANYGYTF TGTGCCAGCAGTTACCGGACAGCTAACTATGGCTACACCTTC
TRBJ2-1 TRBD2 TRBV30 . CAWSGLQLAGSYNEQFF TGTGCCTGGAGTGGGTTACAACTAGCGGGCTCCTACAATGAGCAGTTCTTC
TRBJ2-1 . TRBV5-6 . CASSSLKGGEYNEQFF TGTGCCAGCAGCTCCCTTAAGGGGGGGGAGTACAATGAGCAGTTCTTC
TRBJ2-7 TRBD1 TRBV29-1 . CSVTRGLAYEQYF TGCAGCGTGACCAGGGGGCTAGCCTACGAGCAGTACTTC
TRBJ1-3 . TRBV2 few CASSLSRYSGNTIYF TGTGCCAGCAGTCTTTCCCGCTACTCTGGAAACACCATATATTTT
TRBJ2-3 TRBD1 TRBV13 . CASSVGDRGTTDTQYF TGTGCCAGCAGCGTTGGGGACAGGGGGACCACAGATACGCAGTATTTT
TRBJ2-2 . TRBV11-2 . CASKLPGTGELFF TGTGCCAGCAAGTTACCCGGTACCGGGGAGCTGTTTTTT
TRBJ1-5 . TRBV11-3 once CASSFNFNQPQHF TGTGCCAGCAGCTTCAATTTCAATCAGCCCCAGCATTTT
TRBJ2-7 . TRBV19 . CASSRAGVPYEQYF TGTGCCAGTAGTAGGGCAGGGGTTCCCTACGAGCAGTACTTC
TRBJ2-3 TRBD1 TRBV11-1 . CASSLDRGTDTQYF TGTGCCAGCAGCTTGGACAGGGGTACAGATACGCAGTATTTT
TRBJ2-7 . TRBV28 . CASSLVLDPLHSYEQYF TGTGCCAGCAGTTTGGTGCTAGACCCTCTTCATTCCTACGAGCAGTACTTC
TRBJ2-1 TRBD1 TRBV6-5 . CASTGGNSNEQFF TGTGCGAGCACAGGGGGGAACAGCAATGAGCAGTTCTTC
TRBJ2-3 . TRBV9 . CASSPWGRTDTQYF TGTGCCAGCAGCCCATGGGGGCGCACAGATACGCAGTATTTT
TRBJ1-1 . TRBV28 . CASSSKFTGNTEAFF TGTGCCAGCAGTTCGAAATTCACAGGGAACACTGAAGCTTTCTTT
TRBJ2-1 TRBD2 TRBV4-3 once CASSQGRLAGGNNEQFF TGCGCCAGCAGCCAAGGCCGGCTAGCGGGAGGGAACAATGAGCAGTTCTTC
TRBJ2-7 . TRBV9 . CASSLTGSSAYEQYF TGTGCCAGCAGCTTAACAGGTTCCAGCGCCTACGAGCAGTACTTC
TRBJ2-3 TRBD2 TRBV5-1 . CASSREASTDTQYF TGCGCCAGCAGCCGGGAGGCCAGCACAGATACGCAGTATTTT
TRBJ2-1 . TRBV11-3 . CASSLSSKQFF TGTGCCAGCAGCTTATCGAGCAAGCAGTTCTTC
TRBJ2-1 TRBD2 TRBV10-3 . CAITLTLAGTYNEQFF TGTGCCATCACCCTGACTCTAGCGGGGACCTACAATGAGCAGTTCTTC
TRBJ2-3 TRBD2 TRBV6-5 . CASRRGGTQYF TGTGCCAGCAGGCGGGGGGGTACGCAGTATTTT
TRBJ2-1 . TRBV7-2 . CASSLGTASYNEQFF TGTGCCAGCAGCTTAGGGACAGCCTCCTACAATGAGCAGTTCTTC
TRBJ2-5 . TRBV19 . CASSIMGRRGTQYF TGTGCCAGTAGTATAATGGGCCGGCGGGGGACCCAGTACTTC